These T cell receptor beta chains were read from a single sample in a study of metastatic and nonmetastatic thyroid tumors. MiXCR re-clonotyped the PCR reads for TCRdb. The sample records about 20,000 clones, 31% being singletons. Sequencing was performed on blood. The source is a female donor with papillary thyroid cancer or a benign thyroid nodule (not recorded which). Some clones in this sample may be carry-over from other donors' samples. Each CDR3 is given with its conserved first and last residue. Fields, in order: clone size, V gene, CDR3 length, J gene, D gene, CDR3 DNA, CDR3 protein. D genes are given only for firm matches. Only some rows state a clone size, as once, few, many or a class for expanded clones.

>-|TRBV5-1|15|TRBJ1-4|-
TGCGCCAGCAGCTTTCGGGGACGGAGGAATGAAAAACTGTTTTTT
CASSFRGRRNEKLFF
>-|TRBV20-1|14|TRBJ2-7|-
TGCAGTGCTAGAGCTGGACTCAAAACGTACGAGCAGTACTTC
CSARAGLKTYEQYF
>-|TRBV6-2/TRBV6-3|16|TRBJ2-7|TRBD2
TGTGCCAGCAGTTACTATGGACTAGCGGGGATCTACGAGCAGTACTTC
CASSYYGLAGIYEQYF
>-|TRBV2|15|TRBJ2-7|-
TGTGCCAGCAGTGATGACATGGGAATCTACAATGAGCAGTACTTC
CASSDDMGIYNEQYF
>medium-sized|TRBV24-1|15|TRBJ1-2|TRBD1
TGTGCCACCAGTGAGCCCGGGACAGCACCCTATGGCTACACCTTC
CATSEPGTAPYGYTF
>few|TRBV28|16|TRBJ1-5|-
TGTGCCAGCAGCCTAGGGGAAGGATCCCGCAATCAGCCCCAGCATTTT
CASSLGEGSRNQPQHF
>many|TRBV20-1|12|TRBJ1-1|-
TGCAGTGCTAGGTGGACAGACACTGAAGCTTTCTTT
CSARWTDTEAFF
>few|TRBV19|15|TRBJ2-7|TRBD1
TGTGCCAGTAGTATGGGGACAGGGGTCGGGTACGAGCAGTACTTC
CASSMGTGVGYEQYF
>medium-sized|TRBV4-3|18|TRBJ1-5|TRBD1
TGCGCCAGCAGCCAAGATTCCCGACAGGGAGGGAGCAATCAGCCCCAGCATTTT
CASSQDSRQGGSNQPQHF
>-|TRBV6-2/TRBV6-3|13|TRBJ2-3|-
TGTGCCAGCAGTTACGACTCCTTAAGGGCGCAGTATTTT
CASSYDSLRAQYF
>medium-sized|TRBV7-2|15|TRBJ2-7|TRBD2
TGTGCCAGCAGCTCACTAGCGGGAGGGCCGTACGAGCAGTACTTC
CASSSLAGGPYEQYF
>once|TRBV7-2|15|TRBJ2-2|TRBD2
TGTGCCAGCAGCTTAGGCGCGGGAGGGACCGGGGAGCTGTTTTTT
CASSLGAGGTGELFF
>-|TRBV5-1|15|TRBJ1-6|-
TGCGCCAGCAGCTTGGGGGTTCTGGGGGATTCACCCCTCCACTTT
CASSLGVLGDSPLHF
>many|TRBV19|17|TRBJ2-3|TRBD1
TGTGCCAGTAGCTGGAACCCGGGACAGGGTAACACAGATACGCAGTATTTT
CASSWNPGQGNTDTQYF
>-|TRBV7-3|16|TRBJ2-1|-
TGTGTCAGCAGCTTAACGGGTGGATGGCTCCACAATGAGCAGTTCTTC
CVSSLTGGWLHNEQFF
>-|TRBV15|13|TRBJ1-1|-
TGTGCCACCAGCAGAGATCGGAAAAGGGAAGCTTTCTTT
CATSRDRKREAFF
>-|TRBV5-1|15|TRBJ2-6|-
TGCGCCAGCAGCCAGGGGTCCTCTGGGGCCAACGTCCTGACTTTC
CASSQGSSGANVLTF
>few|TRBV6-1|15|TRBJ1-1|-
TGTGCCAGCAGTAGGAACACAGGGTTACCCACTGAAGCTTTCTTT
CASSRNTGLPTEAFF
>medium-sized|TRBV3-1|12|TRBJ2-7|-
TGTGCCAGCAGCCAAGAATGCTACGAGCAGTACTTC
CASSQECYEQYF
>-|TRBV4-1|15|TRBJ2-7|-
TGCGCCAGCAGCCAAGAATTAGGGGGTGCCTACGAGCAGTACTTC
CASSQELGGAYEQYF
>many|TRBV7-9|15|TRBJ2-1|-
TGTGCCAGCAGCCTTAGCGGTTTGGGGGACAATGAGCAGTTCTTC
CASSLSGLGDNEQFF
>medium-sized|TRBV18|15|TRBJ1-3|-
TGTGCCAGCTCCCAAATATCGAACTCTGGAAACACCATATATTTT
CASSQISNSGNTIYF
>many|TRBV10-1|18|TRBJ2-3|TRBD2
TGCGCCAGCAGTGAGTCATTTGGGACTAGCGGTGACACAGATACGCAGTATTTT
CASSESFGTSGDTDTQYF
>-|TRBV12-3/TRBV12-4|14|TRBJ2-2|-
TGTGCCAGCAGTCCTCAAGCCTACACCGGGGAGCTGTTTTTT
CASSPQAYTGELFF
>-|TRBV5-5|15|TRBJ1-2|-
TGTGCCAGCAGCCCCCGGGCCCAGGCAATGGGGGGCTACACCTTC
CASSPRAQAMGGYTF
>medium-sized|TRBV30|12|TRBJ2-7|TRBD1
TGTGCCTACCGGGACAGGGCATACGAGCAGTACTTC
CAYRDRAYEQYF
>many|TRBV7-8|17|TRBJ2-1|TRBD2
TGTGCCAGCAGCCGCGATATGGGACTAGCGGGAGTTATTGAGCAGTTCTTC
CASSRDMGLAGVIEQFF
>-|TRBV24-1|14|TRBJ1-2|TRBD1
TGTGCCACCAATGATCTAAGGGACAGGGATGGCTACACCTTC
CATNDLRDRDGYTF
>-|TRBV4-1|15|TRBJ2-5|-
TGCGCCAGCAGCCGGACTTTGCCGGAGCAAGAGACCCAGTACTTC
CASSRTLPEQETQYF
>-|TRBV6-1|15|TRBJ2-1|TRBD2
TGTGCCAGCAGTGAACTAGCGGGGTCCCACAATGAGCAGTTCTTC
CASSELAGSHNEQFF
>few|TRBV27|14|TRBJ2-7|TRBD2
TGTGCCAGCAGATGGACTAGCGGCTCCTACGAGCAGTACTTC
CASRWTSGSYEQYF
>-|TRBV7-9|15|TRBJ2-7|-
TGTGCCAGCAGCTCACGGACTGGGAGCTCCTACGAGCAGTACTTC
CASSSRTGSSYEQYF
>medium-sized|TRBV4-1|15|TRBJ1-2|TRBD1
TGCGCCAGCAGCCAACGTACAGGGGGCAATTATGGCTACACCTTC
CASSQRTGGNYGYTF
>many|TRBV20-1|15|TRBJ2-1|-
TGCAGTGCGGCGGAGGGGGACCGCTCCTACAATGAGCAGTTCTTC
CSAAEGDRSYNEQFF
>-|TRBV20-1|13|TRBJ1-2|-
TGCAGTGCTAGACCGGACAATCGGGATGGCTACACCTTC
CSARPDNRDGYTF
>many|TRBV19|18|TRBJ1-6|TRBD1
TGTGCCAGTAACACACCGGGACAGGGGACCTTCTATAATTCACCCCTCCACTTT
CASNTPGQGTFYNSPLHF
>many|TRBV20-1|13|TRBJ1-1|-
TGCAGTGCCAAACAGGGAGGGAGAACTGAAGCTTTCTTT
CSAKQGGRTEAFF
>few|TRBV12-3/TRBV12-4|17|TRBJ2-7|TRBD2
TGTGCCAGCAGTCCTAAAAAATCTAGCGGGAGTCACTACGAGCAGTACTTC
CASSPKKSSGSHYEQYF
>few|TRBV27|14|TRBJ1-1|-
TGTGCCAGCAGGTCAGGGGCCATGAACACTGAAGCTTTCTTT
CASRSGAMNTEAFF
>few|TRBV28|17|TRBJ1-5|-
TGTGCCAGCAGTTCGAGGGACCTTGGGGGACGCAATCAGCCCCAGCATTTT
CASSSRDLGGRNQPQHF
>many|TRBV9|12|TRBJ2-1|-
TGTGCCAGCAGCGAGACTGGCAATGAGCAGTTCTTC
CASSETGNEQFF
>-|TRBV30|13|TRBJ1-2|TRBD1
TGTGCCTGGGACAGGGGGCAAGGTGATGGCTACACCTTC
CAWDRGQGDGYTF
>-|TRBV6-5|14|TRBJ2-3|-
TGTGCCAGCAGTTTTGGGGGTCCCACAGATACGCAGTATTTT
CASSFGGPTDTQYF
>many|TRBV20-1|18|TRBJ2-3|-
TGCAGTCTCAGACCCCAAACGAGGGGGAGCCACCGCACAGATACGCAGTATTTT
CSLRPQTRGSHRTDTQYF
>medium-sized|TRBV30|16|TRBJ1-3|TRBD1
TGTGCCTGGTGGGCCCTTGGAAGGGGGCAAGGAAACACCATATATTTT
CAWWALGRGQGNTIYF